Below are 30 T cell receptor beta chains sequenced from a single sample in a study of glioma-infiltrating T cells. Amplification of TCR alpha and beta CDR3 regions from RNA used iRepertoire nested multiplex PCR. TCRdb re-called the multiplex PCR reads through MiXCR, storing one row per CDR3 protein. The sample shows roughly 200,000 distinct CDR3 sequences, around 30% of them seen only once. What was sequenced was glioma tissue, nonneoplastic brain tissue, or PBMCs (not recorded which). The receptors were gathered from a human donor with low-grade glioma or glioblastoma, undergoing nonglioma brain surgery, or in good health (not recorded which).

Comment on this clonotype: This could be a read error, since a much larger clone is one nucleotide away. This sequence joins TRBV20-1 and TRBJ2-7; D may be TRBD1 or TRBD2 (5 bases each). The CDR3 has 15 residues. Germline V lookup: CDR1 DFQATT, CDR2 SNEGSKA (reference sequence). The CDR3 DNA reads as TGCAATGCTCCCCCGCCGGGACGAAGAGAGGACGAGCAGTACTTC. It yields the protein CNAPPPGRREDEQYF.

This clonotype was recorded at least ten times. The chain carries TRBV6-2 or TRBV6-3 and TRBJ2-7; D tentatively reads TRBD1 or TRBD2 (5 bases each). This CDR3 comprises 13 residues. Between the trimmed V and J ends, which lost 7 bases and 5 bases, there was a span of 15 bases. Per the germline V gene, CDR1 is MNHEY and CDR2 is SVGEGT. CDR3 nucleotides: TGTGCCAGCACCCTCAAGGGGAGCCACGAGCAGTACTTC. Translating gives CASTLKGSHEQYF.

This clonotype was counted many times. V is TRBV6-1 and J is TRBJ2-5; D might be TRBD1 (6 bases). V lost 10 bases and J 3 bases, leaving 15 bases between the germline ends. This CDR3 is 13 amino acids long. Germline values: CDR1 MNHNS, CDR2 SASEGT. CDR3 residues: CATLGQFEETQYF. The CDR3 coding sequence is TGTGCCACCCTTGGACAGTTCGAAGAGACCCAGTACTTC.

This clonotype has ten or more counts. V is TRBV20-1 and J is TRBJ1-2; weak D call: TRBD1 (5 bases). The CDR3 loop spans 12 amino acids. Trimming shortened V by 7 bases and J by 7 bases, and 16 bases separated the two germline ends. CDR1 is DFQATT, CDR2 SNEGSKA, per germline (reference sequence). The CDR3 nucleotides are TGCAGTGGCGTCCAGGGTTTTGGTGGCTACACCTTC. Its translation is CSGVQGFGGYTF.

Regarding this clonotype: The junction departs from the called germline gene at one end, perhaps through a read error. The chain links TRBV20-1 to TRBJ2-7; tentative D call: TRBD2 (5 bases). CDR1 is DFQATT and CDR2 is SNEGSKA in the germline V gene (reference sequence). This CDR3 has 14 amino acids. CDR3 protein: CSARSLAGVYEQCF. The CDR3 DNA is TGCAGTGCTAGAAGTCTAGCTGGAGTTTACGAGCAGTGCTTC.

This clonotype came up many times. The V gene is TRBV27, the J gene TRBJ2-1; 7 bases align to TRBD1. The junction had 3 bases not matched to a gene; V was cut back by 5 bases and J by 5 bases. This CDR3 is built from 13 residues. Germline V lookup: CDR1 MNHEY, CDR2 SMNVEV (reference sequence). CDR3 DNA sequence: TGTGCCAGCAGTCATGGGACAGACAATGAGCAGTTCTTC. Translation: CASSHGTDNEQFF.

At least ten counts were recorded for this clonotype. The chain employs TRBV7-3 and TRBJ2-1; 10 positions agree with TRBD1. The CDR3 spans 15 residues. The V gene end was trimmed by 3 bases and the J gene end by 1 base; junction bases not matched to a gene: 0. Germline V gene sequence: CDR1 SGHTA, CDR2 FQGTGA. CDR3 protein: CASSLDRGSYNEQFF. The CDR3 DNA follows: TGTGCCAGCAGCTTGGACAGGGGGTCCTACAATGAGCAGTTCTTC.

The V gene is TRBV7-2, the J gene TRBJ2-1; 7 nucleotides match TRBD2. The CDR3 contains 15 residues. Germline V gene data show CDR1 as SGHTA and CDR2 as FQGNSA. The junction had 10 bases not matched to a gene; V was cut back by 1 base and J by 10 bases. For the CDR3, the DNA is TGTGCCAGCAGCTTAGTCGGGACTAACTCCTACGAGCAGTTCTTC. Translation gives CASSLVGTNSYEQFF.

Ten or more counts support this clonotype. V usage is TRBV7-2 and J usage is TRBJ2-7, with a tentative D call TRBD2 (6 bases). This CDR3 has 14 residues. Trimming shortened V by 4 bases and J by 4 bases, and 14 bases separated the two germline ends. The germline V gene has CDR1 SGHTA and CDR2 FQGNSA. The CDR3 region has the DNA TGTGCCAGCAGCTGGACGTGGGCGGGATACGAGCAGTACTTC. Its protein product is CASSWTWAGYEQYF.

V and J are TRBV12-3 or TRBV12-4 and TRBJ2-1, with TRBD2 matching over 10 bases. CDR3 size: 15 residues. After removal of 4 bases from V and 7 bases from J, the junction contained 7 bases not matched to a gene. Here the CDR3 reads CASSSLAGVVNEQFF. The CDR3 DNA reads TGTGCCAGCAGTTCCCTAGCGGGAGTGGTGAATGAGCAGTTCTTC.

As regards this clonotype: A single base separates this from a much larger clone, so it may be a read error. This chain links TRBV6-5 with TRBJ2-7, with D maybe TRBD1 (5 bases). There are 14 residues in the CDR3. V shed 2 bases and J shed 1 base, with 9 bases lying between them. Germline V gene data show CDR1 as MNHEY and CDR2 as SVGAGI. This chain's CDR3 is CASSYKKGSYEQYF. CDR3 sequence (DNA): TGTGCCAGCAGTTACAAAAAGGGGTCCTACGAGCAGTACTTC.

The chain recombines TRBV6-1 with TRBJ2-7; the D gene is possibly TRBD2 (5 bases). Germline V lookup: CDR1 MNHNS, CDR2 SASEGT. The CDR3 is 12 residues long. Trimming pared 5 bases from V and 7 bases from J, leaving 12 bases between. The CDR3 sequence is CASSFFGKEQYF. CDR3 DNA: TGTGCCAGCAGTTTCTTCGGGAAAGAGCAGTACTTC.

Only a few counts were recorded for this clonotype. The rearrangement links TRBV7-8 to TRBJ2-1, with 8 nucleotides matching TRBD2. Germline CDR1 and CDR2: SGHVS and FQNEAQ. Trimming at V came to 2 bases and at J to 0 bases, leaving 9 bases not matched to a gene. The CDR3 covers 18 residues. The CDR3 nucleotides are TGTGCCAGCAGCTTAACTAGCGGTGGATCAAGCTCCTACAATGAGCAGTTCTTC. Translating gives CASSLTSGGSSSYNEQFF.

This clonotype was seen repeatedly, ten times or more. The V gene is TRBV20-1, the J gene TRBJ2-5; either TRBD1 or TRBD2 may fit D (7 bases each). The CDR3 spans 14 residues. Germline V lookup: CDR1 DFQATT, CDR2 SNEGSKA (reference sequence). V lost 6 bases and J 5 bases, leaving 19 bases between the germline ends. CDR3 bases: TGCAGTGCCCCCAGGGGGGGGGTGAAGGAGACCCAGTACTTC. The encoded protein is CSAPRGGVKETQYF.

This clonotype was found many times. V is TRBV25-1 and J is TRBJ1-4; perhaps TRBD1 as D (5 bases). This CDR3 spans 16 amino acids. V was pared by 3 bases and J by 13 bases, with 24 bases between. Germline loops: CDR1 MGHDK, CDR2 SYGVNS. CDR3 region: CASSDSPGRRDKGLFF. The DNA of the CDR3 is TGTGCCAGCAGTGATTCCCCGGGACGGAGGGATAAGGGACTGTTTTTT. The full variable domain, its missing parts supplied by reference TRBV25-1 and TRBJ1-4, is EADIYQTPRYLVIGTGKKITLECSQTMGHDKMYWYQQDPGMELHLIHYSYGVNSTEKGDLSSESTVSRIRTEHFPLTLESARPSHTSQYLCASSDSPGRRDKGLFFGSGTQLSVL.

This clonotype was seen ten or more times. The chain uses TRBV27 and TRBJ2-7; 11 bases fit TRBD2. Germline lookup yields CDR1 MNHEY and CDR2 SMNVEV (reference sequence). The CDR3 loop spans 16 amino acids. V gave up 4 bases and J gave up 7 bases; unmatched junction bases: 12. The CDR3, as DNA: TGTGCCAGCAGTTCGTTCCTAGCGGGAGGTAAGAAGGAGCAGTACTTC. Amino acid sequence: CASSSFLAGGKKEQYF.

A remark on this clonotype: The junction departs from the called germline gene at one end, perhaps through a read error. The V and J genes are TRBV3-1 and TRBJ2-7, with D perhaps given as TRBD1 or TRBD2 (5 bases each). The length of the CDR3 is 13 residues. The germline gives CDR1 LGHDT, CDR2 YNNKEL (reference sequence). CDR3 nucleotide sequence: TGTGCCAGCACCCAATCGGGACCCTACGAGCAGTACTTC. Its protein is CASTQSGPYEQYF.

The chain joins TRBV29-1 to TRBJ2-1, with D hard to call. Per the germline V gene, CDR1 is SQVTM and CDR2 is ANQGSEA. V dropped 5 bases and J dropped 0 bases, with 17 bases sitting between them. This CDR3 contains 16 residues. DNA for the CDR3: TGCAGCGTTCAGTCCCCTGGGCGAGTCTCCTACAATGAGCAGTTCTTC. It codes for CSVQSPGRVSYNEQFF.

There are many counts of this clonotype. V gene TRBV28 combines with J gene TRBJ2-3; D may be TRBD2 (5 bases). Trimming pared 2 bases from V and 1 base from J, leaving 13 bases between. CDR3 length: 16 amino acids. Germline CDR1 is MDHEN and CDR2 is SYDVKM. CDR3 protein: CASSLRRAKGTDTQYF. In DNA, the CDR3 is TGTGCCAGCAGTTTACGGCGGGCCAAGGGCACAGATACGCAGTATTTT.

This clonotype was recorded only once. This sequence joins TRBV20-1 and TRBJ2-3; TRBD2 aligns across 7 bases. Germline V gives CDR1 DFQATT, CDR2 SNEGSKA (reference sequence). CDR3 size: 16 residues. V was clipped by 1 base and J by 2 bases; unmatched bases: 9. The CDR3 is CSARGPWGGPTDTQYF. The CDR3 DNA reads as TGCAGTGCTAGAGGGCCCTGGGGAGGGCCCACAGATACGCAGTATTTT.

This clonotype was seen a handful of times. This rearrangement joins TRBV5-1 to TRBJ2-2; 8 bases fit TRBD1. This CDR3 has 15 residues. After removal of 1 base from V and 4 bases from J, the junction contained 3 bases not matched to a gene. Looked up from germline, CDR1 is SGHRS and CDR2 is YFSETQ. The CDR3 nucleotides are TGCGCCAGCAGCTTGTGGACAGGGAGCACCGGGGAGCTGTTTTTT. Protein sequence: CASSLWTGSTGELFF.

This clonotype was found many times. The V call is TRBV4-1, the J call TRBJ2-7, with D hard to call. The CDR3 runs 13 residues. Trimming took 1 base from V and 3 from J, leaving 7 bases between them. The germline V gene encodes CDR1 MGHRA and CDR2 YSYEKL. The CDR3 DNA sequence: TGCGCCAGCAGCCAAGTTGAAGTCTACGAGCAGTACTTC. This sequence encodes CASSQVEVYEQYF.

Points on this clonotype: A read error is possible here, since a much larger clone lies one base away. The chain combines TRBV18 with TRBJ2-7; 8 bases are a match to TRBD1. The CDR3 loop spans 16 amino acids. Germline V gene lookup returns CDR1 KGHSH and CDR2 LQKENI. Here the CDR3 reads CANSPPGTGGFYEQYF. CDR3 sequence (DNA): TGTGCCAACTCACCCCCCGGGACAGGAGGCTTCTACGAGCAGTACTTC.

The rearrangement uses TRBV12-3 or TRBV12-4 and TRBJ1-3; D perhaps matches TRBD1 (5 bases). This CDR3 contains 13 residues. V gave up 6 bases and J gave up 1 base, with 7 bases separating them. CDR3 in DNA: TGTGCCAGCAGCCGGACATCTGGAAACACCATATATTTT. Residues: CASSRTSGNTIYF.

This sequence joins TRBV5-1 and TRBJ2-1; perhaps TRBD2 as D (6 bases). This CDR3 has 15 residues. The germline V gene encodes CDR1 SGHRS and CDR2 YFSETQ. V lost 7 bases and J 8 bases, leaving 22 bases between the germline ends. The CDR3 nucleotides read TGCGCCAGCCTCCCAGGTGGAGGGTCTAACGATGAGCAGTTCTTC. Its translation is CASLPGGGSNDEQFF.

The sample holds many counts of this clonotype. The chain couples TRBV4-1 to TRBJ1-1, with D perhaps matching TRBD1 (6 bases). Trimming shortened V by 7 bases and J by 4 bases, and 13 bases separated the two germline ends. CDR1 and CDR2 from the germline V gene are MGHRA and YSYEKL. CDR3 length: 13 amino acids. The CDR3 nucleotides are TGCGCCAGCACCATCGAAGGGGGCACTGAAGCTTTCTTT. Translating it yields CASTIEGGTEAFF.

This clonotype was counted between two and nine times. The chain carries TRBV4-1 and TRBJ1-5; 8 bases fit TRBD1. This CDR3 is 15 amino acids long. The ends lost 1 base at V and 6 bases at J; junction bases unmatched: 5. Germline CDR1 reads MGHRA; CDR2 reads YSYEKL. The CDR3 loop reads CASSQGTGGTQPQHF. CDR3 nucleotide sequence: TGCGCCAGCAGCCAAGGAACAGGGGGAACTCAGCCCCAGCATTTT.

V is TRBV19 and J is TRBJ2-7, with TRBD2 as a possible D gene (5 bases). CDR1 LNHDA and CDR2 SQIVND come from the germline V gene (reference sequence). V was trimmed by 3 bases and J by 0 bases, leaving 9 bases between them. CDR3 length: 14 amino acids. CDR3 protein: CASSIFAGSYEQYF. CDR3 coding DNA: TGTGCCAGTAGTATTTTCGCGGGCTCCTACGAGCAGTACTTC.

This clonotype was detected ten times or more. This chain joins TRBV6-2 or TRBV6-3 and TRBJ1-5; 9 bases line up with TRBD1. This CDR3 contains 15 residues. V dropped 5 bases and J dropped 5; count of bases not matched to a gene: 7. Germline V gene data show CDR1 as MNHEY and CDR2 as SVGEGT. The CDR3 nucleotides are TGTGCCAGCAGTGAATCCGGGACAGGGTATCAGCCCCAGCATTTT. This gives the protein CASSESGTGYQPQHF.

As concerns this clonotype: Just one base apart from a much larger clone, this may be a read error. The rearrangement uses TRBV20-1 and TRBJ1-6; possibly TRBD1 for D (5 bases). CDR1 and CDR2 from the germline V gene are DFQATT and SNEGSKA (reference sequence). V dropped 5 bases and J dropped 2 bases, with 19 bases sitting between them. The CDR3 covers 17 residues. CDR3 amino acids: CSAHPDGLGPYNSPLHF. The CDR3 DNA reads as TGCAGTGCTCACCCAGACGGGCTGGGGCCCTATAATTCACCCCTCCACTTT.